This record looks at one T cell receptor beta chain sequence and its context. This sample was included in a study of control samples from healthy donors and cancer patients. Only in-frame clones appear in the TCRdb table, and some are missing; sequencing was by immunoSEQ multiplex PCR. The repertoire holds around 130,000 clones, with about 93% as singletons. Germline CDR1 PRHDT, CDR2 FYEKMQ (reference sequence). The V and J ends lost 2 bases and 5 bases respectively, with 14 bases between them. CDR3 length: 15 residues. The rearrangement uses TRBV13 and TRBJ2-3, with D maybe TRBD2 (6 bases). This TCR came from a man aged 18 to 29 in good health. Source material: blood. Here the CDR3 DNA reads TGTGCCAGCAGCTTACGGACTATTTCTGGAGATACGCAGTATTTT. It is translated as CASSLRTISGDTQYF.